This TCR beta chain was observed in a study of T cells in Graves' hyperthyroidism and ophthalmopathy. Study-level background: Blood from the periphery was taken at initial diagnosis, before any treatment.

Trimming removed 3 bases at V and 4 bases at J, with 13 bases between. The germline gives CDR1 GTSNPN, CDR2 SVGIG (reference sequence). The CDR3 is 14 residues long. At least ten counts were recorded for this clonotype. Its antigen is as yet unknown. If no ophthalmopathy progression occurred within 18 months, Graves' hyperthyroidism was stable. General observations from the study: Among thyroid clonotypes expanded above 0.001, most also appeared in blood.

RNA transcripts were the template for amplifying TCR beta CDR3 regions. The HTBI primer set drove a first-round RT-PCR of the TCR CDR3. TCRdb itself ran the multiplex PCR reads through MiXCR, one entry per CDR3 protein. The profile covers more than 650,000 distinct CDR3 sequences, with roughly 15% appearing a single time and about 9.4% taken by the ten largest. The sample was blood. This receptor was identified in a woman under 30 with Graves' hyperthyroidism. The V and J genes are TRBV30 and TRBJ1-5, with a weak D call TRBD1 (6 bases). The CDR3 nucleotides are TGTGCCTGGAGCACCGGACAGAAGAATCAGCCCCAGCATTTT. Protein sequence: CAWSTGQKNQPQHF.